This T cell receptor beta chain was sequenced for a study of spatial heterogeneity in lung cancer. Across the study: Where present, follow-up PBMC were sequenced a median of about 2 years after resection.

The time point: blood at routine non-recurrence follow-up after resection. Whole RNA was taken from tumor, nontumor lung or frozen PBMC; it was then sequenced unsorted. This clonotype has just a few counts. TCRdb used MiXCR to reprocess the 5' RACE reads, holding one entry per CDR3 protein. The data show approximately 20,000 distinct CDR3 sequences, with more than 8.5% seen just once and 35% to 45% held by the top ten. V lost 2 bases to trimming and J lost 7 bases; unmatched junction nucleotides: 11. The germline gives CDR1 MGHDK, CDR2 SYGVNS. This CDR3 region has 17 residues. The rearrangement uses TRBV25-1 and TRBJ2-1; 10 nucleotides line up with TRBD2. The source is a female donor with early-stage non-small cell lung cancer. The specimen comprised PBMCs, sampled at follow-up. CDR3 residues: CASSEVGAGGAWNEQFF. In DNA, the CDR3 is TGTGCCAGCAGTGAAGTGGGAGCGGGGGGGGCCTGGAATGAGCAGTTCTTC.